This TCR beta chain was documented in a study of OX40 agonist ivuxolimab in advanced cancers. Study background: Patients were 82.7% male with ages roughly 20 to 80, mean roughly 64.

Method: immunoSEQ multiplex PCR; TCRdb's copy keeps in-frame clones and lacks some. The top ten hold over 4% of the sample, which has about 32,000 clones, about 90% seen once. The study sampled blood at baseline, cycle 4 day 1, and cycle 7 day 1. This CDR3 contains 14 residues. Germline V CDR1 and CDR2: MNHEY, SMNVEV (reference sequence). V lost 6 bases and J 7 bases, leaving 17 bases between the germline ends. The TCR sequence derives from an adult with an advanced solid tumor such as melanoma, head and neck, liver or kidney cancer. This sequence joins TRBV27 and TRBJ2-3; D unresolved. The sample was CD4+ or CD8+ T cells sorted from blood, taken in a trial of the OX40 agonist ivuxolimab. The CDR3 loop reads CASSLSTSRHTQYF. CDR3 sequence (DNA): TGTGCCAGCAGCCTCTCCACGTCGCGACATACGCAGTATTTT.